The 30 T cell receptor beta chains below come from one sample, sequenced in a study of control samples from healthy donors and cancer patients. Clones were read by immunoSEQ multiplex PCR, and TCRdb kept only the in-frame ones, dropping some. The sample yields around 130,000 clones, 75% to 95% seen once. Sequencing was carried out using blood. The receptors originated from a young man in good health.

The J gene is TRBJ2-1, the V gene TRBV5-6; D might be TRBD1 or TRBD2, each matching 5 bases. The CDR3 has 13 residues. Trimming cost V 5 bases and J 6 bases, with 12 bases left between them. Germline V CDR1 and CDR2: SGHDT, YYEEEE. The CDR3 nucleotides are TGTGCCAGCAGTCCGCAGGGAGCCAATGAGCAGTTCTTC. It yields the protein CASSPQGANEQFF.

The rearrangement uses TRBV6-1 and TRBJ2-5; D unresolved. The V gene's germline CDR1 is MNHNS and CDR2 SASEGT. V gave up 3 bases and J gave up 4 bases, with 15 bases separating them. The CDR3 totals 15 residues. The CDR3 here is CASSEPRVWGETQYF. The CDR3 DNA follows: TGTGCCAGCAGTGAGCCACGGGTTTGGGGAGAGACCCAGTACTTC.

V gene TRBV11-2 combines with J gene TRBJ1-6, with TRBD1 as a possible D gene (6 bases). V shed 3 bases and J shed 6 bases, with 12 bases lying between them. Germline V gene sequence: CDR1 SGHAT, CDR2 FQNNGV. The CDR3 is 15 amino acids. The DNA of the CDR3 is TGTGCCAGCAGCTTGGAGGGGGACGGTAATTCACCCCTCCACTTT. It translates to CASSLEGDGNSPLHF.

The chain carries TRBV11-2 and TRBJ2-2, with 8 bases matching TRBD1. V lost 5 bases and J lost 6; bases outside the gene matches: 8. This CDR3 spans 15 amino acids. Germline lookup yields CDR1 SGHAT and CDR2 FQNNGV. CDR3: CASSPGQDKSGELFF. The CDR3 region has the DNA TGTGCCAGCAGCCCGGGACAGGATAAATCCGGGGAGCTGTTTTTT.

This rearrangement joins TRBV5-4 to TRBJ2-1, with 12 nucleotides matching TRBD2. The CDR3 consists of 15 residues. The V segment lost 3 bases and the J segment 8 bases; nucleotides outside the gene matches: 6. Germline assignment: CDR1 SGHNT and CDR2 YYREEE (reference sequence). CDR3 sequence (DNA): TGTGCCAGCAGCTCCCGACTAGCGGGAGACTATGAGCAGTTCTTC. Encoded protein: CASSSRLAGDYEQFF.

The V and J genes are TRBV6-2 or TRBV6-3 and TRBJ2-5; 10 bases agree with TRBD2. The CDR3 consists of 18 residues. Germline lookup yields CDR1 MNHEY and CDR2 SVGEGT. V was pared by 6 bases and J by 5 bases, with 18 bases of the junction left unmatched. The CDR3 reads CASSKGASGRASGETQYF. Written as DNA, the CDR3 is TGTGCCAGCAGCAAGGGGGCCAGCGGGAGGGCCTCTGGGGAGACCCAGTACTTC.

V usage is TRBV5-4 and J usage is TRBJ2-5; D remains ambiguous. The length of the CDR3 is 14 residues. The germline gives CDR1 SGHNT, CDR2 YYREEE (reference sequence). Trimming took 1 base from V and 5 from J, leaving 12 bases between them. Here the CDR3 reads CASSLQGNPETQYF. The CDR3 DNA follows: TGTGCCAGCAGCTTGCAAGGGAACCCGGAGACCCAGTACTTC.

The V call is TRBV7-2, the J call TRBJ2-5; D is unclear. Trimming took off 0 bases at V and 2 bases at J, with 13 bases between the two ends. CDR3 length: 16 amino acids. The V gene's germline CDR1 is SGHTA and CDR2 FQGNSA. The CDR3, as DNA: TGTGCCAGCAGCTTAGCGTGGCCCCAAAATCAAGAGACCCAGTACTTC. It encodes CASSLAWPQNQETQYF.

The chain joins TRBV29-1 to TRBJ2-4; D is uncertain. Germline loops: CDR1 SQVTM, CDR2 ANQGSEA. The V end lost 7 bases, the J end lost 1 base, and 20 bases lay between the germline ends. The CDR3 is 16 residues long. CDR3 loop: CSATYGMSGAKNIQYF. In DNA, the CDR3 is TGCAGCGCTACGTATGGGATGTCCGGGGCCAAAAACATTCAGTACTTC.

The chain joins TRBV7-9 to TRBJ2-1; D gene unclear. Trimming cost V 4 bases and J 6 bases, with 10 bases left between them. This CDR3 is built from 13 residues. The V gene's germline CDR1 is SEHNR and CDR2 FQNEAQ (reference sequence). This chain's CDR3 is CASSSLVSNEQFF. CDR3 DNA: TGTGCCAGCAGCTCCCTAGTTAGCAATGAGCAGTTCTTC.

CDR3 sequence: CASSLVVADGYEQYV. The DNA of the CDR3 is TGTGCCAGCAGCTTAGTAGTGGCAGATGGCTACGAGCAGTACGTC. J is TRBJ2-7 and V is TRBV7-2; D is undetermined. The CDR3 is made up of 15 amino acids. CDR1 is SGHTA, CDR2 FQGNSA, per germline. The germline V and J ends were trimmed by 1 base and 3 bases, with 13 bases remaining between them.

For this clone: Other DNA sequences within the sample encode an identical CDR3. The chain has TRBV5-4 and TRBJ1-3; no firm D call. V was clipped by 0 bases and J by 0 bases, with 7 bases between them. Per the germline V gene, CDR1 is SGHNT and CDR2 is YYREEE (reference sequence). The CDR3 is made up of 15 amino acids. CDR3 amino acids: CASSLDSISGNTIYF. The CDR3 bases are TGTGCCAGCAGCTTGGATTCCATCTCTGGAAACACCATATATTTT.

The genes are TRBV5-4 and TRBJ2-3; 9 bases align to TRBD2. The CDR3 sequence is 15 residues long. CDR1 is SGHNT, CDR2 YYREEE, per germline (reference sequence). V was pared by 3 bases and J by 4 bases, with 6 bases of the junction left unmatched. CDR3 loop: CASSWAGGPPDTQYF. For the CDR3, the DNA is TGTGCCAGCAGCTGGGCGGGGGGGCCGCCAGATACGCAGTATTTT.

The rearrangement uses TRBV5-1 and TRBJ2-3, with TRBD2 identical over 7 bases. Germline V gene data show CDR1 as SGHRS and CDR2 as YFSETQ. V gave up 6 bases and J gave up 4 bases; unmatched junction bases: 11. CDR3 length equals 15 residues. Here the CDR3 DNA reads TGCGCCAGCAACCCTATGGGGGGGGGACCAGATACGCAGTATTTT. Its protein is CASNPMGGGPDTQYF.

The chain combines TRBV19 with TRBJ2-2; 11 bases are shared with TRBD1. The CDR3 spans 17 residues. Trimming removed 4 bases from V and 5 bases from J; junction bases left unmatched: 9. Per the germline V gene, CDR1 is LNHDA and CDR2 is SQIVND (reference sequence). CDR3 nucleotides: TGTGCCAGTAGTAACTTCGGACAGGGGGCGTGGACCGGGGAGCTGTTTTTT. This codes for CASSNFGQGAWTGELFF.

The gene calls are TRBV11-3 and TRBJ1-6; 9 bases align to TRBD1. CDR3 length: 15 amino acids. The J segment lost 9 bases and the V segment lost 0 bases, leaving 3 bases of the junction unmatched. Per the germline V gene, CDR1 is SGHNT and CDR2 is YENEEA. CDR3 DNA: TGTGCCAGCAGCTTAGATGGGACAGGGTTTTCACCCCTCCACTTT. The encoded protein is CASSLDGTGFSPLHF.

This CDR3 is CATSKWTSQETQYF. As DNA, the CDR3 is TGTGCCACCAGCAAATGGACTAGCCAAGAGACCCAGTACTTC. This chain connects TRBV15 to TRBJ2-5; 7 bases are a match to TRBD2. This CDR3 spans 14 amino acids. The trim removed 4 bases at V and 1 base at J, leaving 3 bases unmatched. Germline V gene lookup returns CDR1 LNHNV and CDR2 YYDKDF (reference sequence).

This clone has a single count. This rearrangement joins TRBV7-9 to TRBJ1-2; possible D gene TRBD1, 6 bases. The germline V and J ends were trimmed by 8 bases and 4 bases, with 17 bases remaining between them. Germline CDR1 and CDR2: SEHNR and FQNEAQ (reference sequence). CDR3 length: 14 amino acids. This CDR3 reads CASGFGTPTYGYTF. The DNA for the CDR3 is TGTGCCAGCGGATTCGGGACACCAACCTATGGCTACACCTTC.

This clone occurred once. The chain combines TRBV29-1 with TRBJ2-3; unclear D gene. Germline V gene lookup returns CDR1 SQVTM and CDR2 ANQGSEA. CDR3 size: 14 residues. Trimming left V 7 bases short and J 1 base short, with 15 bases between. The CDR3 nucleotides are TGCAGCGCCCGGTGGTTCGGTGGCACAGATACGCAGTATTTT. This gives the protein CSARWFGGTDTQYF.

V usage is TRBV6-6 and J usage is TRBJ2-3; 7 bases fit TRBD1. V was clipped by 6 bases and J by 0 bases; unmatched bases: 3. The CDR3 has 14 amino acids. The germline V gene encodes CDR1 MNHNY and CDR2 SVGAGI (reference sequence). The DNA for the CDR3 is TGTGCCAGCAGCTGGGACAGTAGCACAGATACGCAGTATTTT. Translation: CASSWDSSTDTQYF.

The chain carries TRBV29-1 and TRBJ2-7; TRBD2 aligns across 8 bases. Unmatched junction bases numbered 8, after V lost 4 bases and J lost 0 bases. Looked up from germline, CDR1 is SQVTM and CDR2 is ANQGSEA. CDR3 length equals 15 residues. Written as DNA, the CDR3 is TGCAGCGTTGTCCAGACAGGACTAGCCTCCTACGAGCAGTACTTC. This codes for CSVVQTGLASYEQYF.

The rearrangement links TRBV28 to TRBJ2-1; TRBD2 matches 9 bases. Germline lookup yields CDR1 MDHEN and CDR2 SYDVKM. V lost 5 bases and J lost 3; bases outside the gene matches: 11. This CDR3 comprises 17 residues. In nucleotides, the CDR3 is TGTGCCAGCAGTCCGGCCGGTGGAGCGGGAGGCTACAATGAGCAGTTCTTC. Translation: CASSPAGGAGGYNEQFF.

The chain recombines TRBV5-8 with TRBJ1-3; perhaps TRBD1 as D (6 bases). Per germline, CDR1 SGHTS and CDR2 YDEGEE. This CDR3 is 15 amino acids long. Trimming took off 7 bases at V and 3 bases at J, with 17 bases between the two ends. DNA for the CDR3: TGTGCCAGCGCCATTCTTAGGACAGATGGAAACACCATATATTTT. As protein: CASAILRTDGNTIYF.

The genes are TRBV9 and TRBJ2-1; maybe TRBD2 (5 bases). The germline V gene encodes CDR1 SGDLS and CDR2 YYNGEE. The CDR3 has 15 amino acids. Trimming took 0 bases from V and 7 from J, leaving 14 bases between them. The CDR3 coding sequence is TGTGCCAGCAGCGTAGGAGGAAGCGGTTCGAATGAGCAGTTCTTC. Translation: CASSVGGSGSNEQFF. The complete variable domain, with remaining parts taken from reference TRBV9 and TRBJ2-1, reads DSGVTQTPKHLITATGQRVTLRCSPRSGDLSVYWYQQSLDQGLQFLIQYYNGEERAKGNILERFSAQQFPDLHSELNLSSLELGDSALYFCASSVGGSGSNEQFFGPGTRLTVL.

In DNA form, the CDR3 reads TGCGCCAGCAGCTTGGACGGGACAGGGATTTACGAGCAGTACGTC. Protein product: CASSLDGTGIYEQYV. The rearrangement uses TRBV5-1 and TRBJ2-7, with TRBD1 matching over 9 bases. J gave up 4 bases and V 0 bases, and 5 bases lay outside the gene matches. Germline CDR1 SGHRS, CDR2 YFSETQ. The CDR3 runs to 15 residues.

The J gene is TRBJ1-1, the V gene TRBV6-5, with TRBD1 as a possible D gene (6 bases). Trimming took 2 bases from V and 3 from J, leaving 10 bases between them. The CDR3 has 14 residues. Germline V lookup: CDR1 MNHEY, CDR2 SVGAGI. CDR3 in DNA: TGTGCCAGCAGTTACGCGAGGGGGGACACTGAAGCTTTCTTT. Translated: CASSYARGDTEAFF.

The genes are TRBV28 and TRBJ1-2; D perhaps matches TRBD1 (5 bases). Per the germline V gene, CDR1 is MDHEN and CDR2 is SYDVKM. This CDR3 region has 14 residues. V shed 3 bases and J shed 3 bases, with 11 bases lying between them. The CDR3 loop is CASSLKRGYYGYTF. The CDR3 DNA follows: TGTGCCAGCAGTTTGAAGCGGGGCTACTATGGCTACACCTTC.

J is TRBJ1-3 and V is TRBV2; tentative D call: TRBD1 (6 bases). The V and J ends lost 6 bases and 4 bases respectively, with 19 bases between them. CDR1 and CDR2 from the germline V gene are SNHLY and FYNNEI. The CDR3 runs 16 residues. The DNA for the CDR3 is TGTGCCAGCAGCGCCACTATTACAGGGACCGGAAACACCATATATTTT. Translation gives CASSATITGTGNTIYF.

The chain combines TRBV3-1 (or the pseudogene TRBV3-2) with TRBJ2-1; TRBD1 matches 7 bases. From germline, CDR1 is LGHDT and CDR2 YNNKEL (reference sequence). The ends lost 4 bases at V and 8 bases at J; junction bases unmatched: 2. This CDR3 spans 12 amino acids. For the CDR3, the DNA is TGTGCCAGCAGCCCCGACAGGGATGAGCAGTTCTTC. This codes for CASSPDRDEQFF.

DNA of the CDR3: TGCACCAGCAGCCAAAACCAGACTAGCGGGGCCTACGAGCAGTACTTC. This translates into CTSSQNQTSGAYEQYF. The chain couples TRBV1 to TRBJ2-7; the D segment call TRBD2 is taken from the table without a DNA check. TRBV1 is annotated as a pseudogene. The CDR3 contains 16 residues.